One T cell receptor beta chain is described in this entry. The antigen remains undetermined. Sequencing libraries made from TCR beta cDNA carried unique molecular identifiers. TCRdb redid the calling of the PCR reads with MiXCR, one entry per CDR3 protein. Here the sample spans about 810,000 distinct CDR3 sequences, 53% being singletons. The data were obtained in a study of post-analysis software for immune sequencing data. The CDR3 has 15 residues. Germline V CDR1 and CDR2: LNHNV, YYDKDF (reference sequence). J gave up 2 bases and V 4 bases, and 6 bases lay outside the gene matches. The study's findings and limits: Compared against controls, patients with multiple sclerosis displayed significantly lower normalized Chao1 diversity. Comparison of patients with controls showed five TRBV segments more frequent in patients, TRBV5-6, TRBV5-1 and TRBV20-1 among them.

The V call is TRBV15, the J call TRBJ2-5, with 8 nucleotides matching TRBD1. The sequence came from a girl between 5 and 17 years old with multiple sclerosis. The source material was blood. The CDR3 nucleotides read TGTGCCACCAGCACGGACAGGGTAAATCAAGAGACCCAGTACTTC. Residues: CATSTDRVNQETQYF.